Sequencing of this T cell receptor beta chain was carried out in a study of CD8 T cell repertoires and HIV-1 epitope variants. As for the study in general: An approximately 10-day culture received IL-2, IL-7 and IL-15 on days 3 and 7.

This clone was detected only a few times. The antigen is undetermined. Looked up from germline, CDR1 is SEHNR and CDR2 is FQNEAQ (reference sequence). The CDR3 totals 15 residues. The V segment lost 5 bases and the J segment 2 bases; nucleotides outside the gene matches: 5. On the immunoSEQ platform, TCR beta CDR3s were sequenced at survey depth. Produced via immunoSEQ multiplex PCR; TCRdb's table is partial and in-frame only. The data contain fewer than 7,500 clones, 50% to 80% of them singletons. Sample: cultured CD8+ T cells derived from PBMCs. The clonotype comes from a male donor with HIV. The rearrangement links TRBV7-9 to TRBJ2-7, with TRBD2 matching over 11 bases. The chain's CDR3 is CASSPTSGSPYEQYF. As DNA, the CDR3 is TGTGCCAGCAGCCCAACTAGCGGGAGTCCCTACGAGCAGTACTTC. The full variable domain, completed using reference TRBV7-9 and TRBJ2-7, is DTGVSQNPRHKITKRGQNVTFRCDPISEHNRLYWYRQTLGQGPEFLTYFQNEAQLEKSRLLSDRFSAERPKGSFSTLEIQRTEQGDSAMYLCASSPTSGSPYEQYFGPGTRLTVT.